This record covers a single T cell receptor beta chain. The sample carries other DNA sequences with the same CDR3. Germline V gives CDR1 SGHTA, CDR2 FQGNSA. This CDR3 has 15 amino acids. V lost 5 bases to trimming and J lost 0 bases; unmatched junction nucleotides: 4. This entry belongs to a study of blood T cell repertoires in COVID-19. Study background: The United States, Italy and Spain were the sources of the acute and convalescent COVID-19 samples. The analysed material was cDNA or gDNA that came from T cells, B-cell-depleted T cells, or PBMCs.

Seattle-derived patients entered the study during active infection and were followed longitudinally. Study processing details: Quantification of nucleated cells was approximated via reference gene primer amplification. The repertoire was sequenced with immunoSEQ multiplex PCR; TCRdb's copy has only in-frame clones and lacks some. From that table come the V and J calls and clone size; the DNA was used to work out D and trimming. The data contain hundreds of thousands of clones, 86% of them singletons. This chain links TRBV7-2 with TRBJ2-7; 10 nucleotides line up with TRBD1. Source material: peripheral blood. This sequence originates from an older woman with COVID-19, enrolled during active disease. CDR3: CASSLGQGSSYEQYF. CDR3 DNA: TGTGCCAGCAGCCTGGGACAGGGGAGCTCCTACGAGCAGTACTTC.